The 20 T cell receptor beta chains reported below all come from one sample, sequenced in a study of blood T cells in healthy people across ages. Primed by a sample-barcoded 5' primer and a J-beta primer mix, a second PCR proceeded for about 7 to 11 cycles. One entry per CDR3 protein, called by TCRdb with MiXCR from the 5' RACE reads. The sample includes approximately 2,000,000 distinct CDR3 sequences, roughly two fifths of them seen just once. The sequenced material came from blood. These receptors were collected from a human donor in good health.

This clonotype is a singleton in its sample. The chain uses TRBV5-1 and TRBJ2-3, with D uncertain. This CDR3 region has 19 residues. The V end was cut by 0 bases, the J end by 0 bases, with 20 bases between. Germline V gives CDR1 SGHRS, CDR2 YFSETQ. The CDR3 nucleotides read TGCGCCAGCAGCTTGGGACACACCCTGACAAGTACCAGCACAGATACGCAGTATTTT. It codes for CASSLGHTLTSTSTDTQYF.

This chain uses TRBV2 with TRBJ1-1; a possible D gene is TRBD1 (6 bases). Trimming stripped 3 bases from V and 11 bases from J, with 13 bases between. CDR3 length equals 12 residues. Germline assignment: CDR1 SNHLY and CDR2 FYNNEI. The CDR3 nucleotides are TGTGCCAGCAGTGAGGGGACTAGGGGGGCTTTCTTT. Translating it yields CASSEGTRGAFF.

V usage is TRBV5-1 and J usage is TRBJ1-1; TRBD1 matches 7 bases. The length of the CDR3 is 13 residues. J lost 6 bases, V lost 5 bases, and 7 bases had no gene match. Germline V lookup: CDR1 SGHRS, CDR2 YFSETQ. The CDR3 DNA reads as TGCGCCAGCAGGGTAGGACAGGACTCTGAAGCTTTCTTT. Translating gives CASRVGQDSEAFF.

The rearrangement joins TRBV29-1 to TRBJ1-1; D call uncertain. This CDR3 is built from 12 residues. The ends were cut back, 4 bases at V and 7 bases at J, with 13 bases in the middle. Germline V CDR1 and CDR2: SQVTM, ANQGSEA. CDR3 in amino acids: CSVVTDENEAFF. In nucleotides, the CDR3 is TGCAGCGTTGTAACGGATGAAAATGAAGCTTTCTTT.

This clonotype has just one count. CDR3 sequence: CASALGGGTYEQYF. CDR3 in DNA: TGTGCCAGCGCCCTGGGAGGGGGGACCTACGAGCAGTACTTC. The chain combines TRBV7-9 with TRBJ2-7; D perhaps matches TRBD2 (7 bases). Germline loops: CDR1 SEHNR, CDR2 FQNEAQ (reference sequence). Trimming cost V 8 bases and J 2 bases, with 16 bases left between them. The CDR3 is made up of 14 amino acids.

This chain uses TRBV30 with TRBJ2-1; D remains ambiguous. The V and J ends lost 2 bases and 4 bases respectively, with 9 bases between them. This CDR3 comprises 13 residues. CDR1 and CDR2 (germline): GTSNPN, SVGIG (reference sequence). The DNA for the CDR3 is TGTGCCTGGAGTCCGGACGCTTACAATGAGCAGTTCTTC. Its protein product is CAWSPDAYNEQFF. Complete variable domain (other parts from reference TRBV30 and TRBJ2-1): SQTIHQWPATLVQPVGSPLSLECTVEGTSNPNLYWYRQAAGRGLQLLFYSVGIGQISSEVPQNLSASRPQDRQFILSSKKLLLSDSGFYLCAWSPDAYNEQFFGPGTRLTVL.

Comment on this clonotype: At one of its ends the junction is not consistent with the germline gene, which may arise from a read error. The chain couples TRBV7-2 to TRBJ2-3, with 9 bases fitting TRBD2. The length of the CDR3 is 15 residues. Germline loops: CDR1 SGHTA, CDR2 FQGNSA. For the CDR3, the DNA is TGTGCCAGCAGCTTAGTTAGCGGGGGCACAGATATGCAGTATTTT. Translation: CASSLVSGGTDMQYF.

The V call is TRBV5-1, the J call TRBJ1-5; 10 nucleotides align to TRBD1. The CDR3 has 15 residues. Trimming at V came to 1 base and at J to 5 bases, leaving 3 bases not matched to a gene. CDR1 SGHRS and CDR2 YFSETQ come from the germline V gene. The CDR3 protein is CASSLLGTGDQPQHF. Here the CDR3 DNA reads TGCGCCAGCAGCTTGCTGGGGACAGGGGATCAGCCCCAGCATTTT.

The chain employs TRBV20-1 and TRBJ1-6, with 7 nucleotides matching TRBD1. Germline V gene lookup returns CDR1 DFQATT and CDR2 SNEGSKA (reference sequence). CDR3 length equals 13 residues. V shed 2 bases, J shed 8 bases, and the junction held 3 bases outside the gene matches. The CDR3 spells CSARTGQYSPLHF. CDR3 nucleotide sequence: TGCAGTGCTAGAACGGGACAGTATTCACCCCTCCACTTT.

The chain has TRBV20-1 and TRBJ2-6, with 8 bases matching TRBD1. Germline assignment: CDR1 DFQATT and CDR2 SNEGSKA (reference sequence). J gave up 2 bases and V 3 bases, and 6 bases lay outside the gene matches. This CDR3 spans 16 amino acids. CDR3 sequence: CSASPRTGPGANVLTF. CDR3 bases: TGCAGTGCTAGCCCCCGGACAGGGCCTGGGGCCAACGTCCTGACTTTC.

The chain has TRBV12-3 or TRBV12-4 and TRBJ1-6, with D uncertain. The V end was cut by 5 bases, the J end by 2 bases, with 4 bases between. The CDR3 totals 13 residues. This chain's CDR3 is CASSQAYNSPLHF. In DNA, the CDR3 is TGTGCCAGCAGTCAGGCCTATAATTCACCCCTCCACTTT.

This clonotype was recorded a few times. The chain is built from TRBV7-2 and TRBJ2-7; D call uncertain. The CDR3 has 13 residues. V was trimmed by 4 bases and J by 2 bases, leaving 9 bases between them. The germline CDR1 and CDR2 sequences are SGHTA and FQGNSA. The CDR3 nucleotides read TGTGCCAGCAGCTCAAGCAGTGCCTACGAGCAGTACTTC. It translates to CASSSSSAYEQYF.

The genes are TRBV6-6 and TRBJ1-5; D is unclear. Germline V gene sequence: CDR1 MNHNY, CDR2 SVGAGI (reference sequence). CDR3 size: 15 residues. V lost 5 bases to trimming and J lost 0 bases, with 11 bases between them. CDR3 coding DNA: TGTGCCAGCAGTCCCGAGAGATATAGCAATCAGCCCCAGCATTTT. Encoded protein: CASSPERYSNQPQHF.

The chain couples TRBV7-3 to TRBJ1-1, with D unclear. The CDR3 length is 14 residues. V shed 2 bases and J shed 1 base, with 8 bases lying between them. The germline gives CDR1 SGHTA, CDR2 FQGTGA. In nucleotides, the CDR3 is TGTGCCAGCAGCTTATTAGCCTCGAACACTGAAGCTTTCTTT. It codes for CASSLLASNTEAFF.

The chain has TRBV2 and TRBJ1-2, with no clear D. With 7 bases removed from V and 0 bases from J, the gap between germline ends came to 12 bases. The V gene's germline CDR1 is SNHLY and CDR2 FYNNEI. This CDR3 contains 14 residues. DNA for the CDR3: TGTGCCAGCAACGGAATCCAAGCTAACTATGGCTACACCTTC. It encodes CASNGIQANYGYTF.

The chain combines TRBV20-1 with TRBJ1-1, with D perhaps matching TRBD1 (5 bases). The V end was cut by 6 bases, the J end by 1 base, with 15 bases between. Germline V CDR1 and CDR2: DFQATT, SNEGSKA (reference sequence). The CDR3 sequence is 14 residues long. Here the CDR3 reads CSATTEIPNTEAFF. The CDR3 DNA is TGCAGTGCCACGACAGAGATACCGAACACTGAAGCTTTCTTT.

This clonotype was observed a few times. V gene TRBV5-5 combines with J gene TRBJ1-1; D perhaps matches TRBD1 (5 bases). Trimming removed 0 bases at V and 6 bases at J, with 12 bases between. The CDR3 length is 14 residues. CDR1 and CDR2 from the germline V gene are SGHKS and YYEKEE (reference sequence). CDR3 bases: TGTGCCAGCAGCTTGGCCCCCAGGGCCTCTGAAGCTTTCTTT. Translated, it gives CASSLAPRASEAFF.

This chain uses TRBV15 with TRBJ2-3; D may be TRBD2 (5 bases). Between the trimmed V and J ends, which lost 1 base and 3 bases, there was a span of 8 bases. Germline loops: CDR1 LNHNV, CDR2 YYDKDF (reference sequence). The CDR3 has 14 amino acids. CDR3 in amino acids: CATSRAGSTDTQYF. CDR3 nucleotide sequence: TGTGCCACCAGCAGAGCGGGAAGTACAGATACGCAGTATTTT.

CDR3 region: CAISEGGGFSYEQYF. The DNA of the CDR3 is TGTGCCATCAGTGAGGGCGGGGGCTTCTCCTACGAGCAGTACTTC. This sequence joins TRBV10-3 and TRBJ2-7, with TRBD2 as a possible D gene (7 bases). V lost 2 bases and J lost 0, with 11 bases in between. This CDR3 comprises 15 residues. Germline-derived CDR1 and CDR2 are ENHRY and SYGVKD.

CDR3 coding DNA: TGCAGTGCCCTACGCGGGGGACTCTACGAGCAGTACTTC. Amino acids: CSALRGGLYEQYF. V gene TRBV20-1 combines with J gene TRBJ2-7, with 7 nucleotides matching TRBD2. The V and J ends lost 6 bases and 3 bases, in that order; junction bases with no gene match: 8. Germline CDR1 reads DFQATT; CDR2 reads SNEGSKA (reference sequence). The CDR3 is 13 amino acids.